The 17 T cell receptor beta chains below were found in one sample sequenced in a study of regulatory T cells in long-lasting Graves disease. The TCR beta library used iRepertoire HTBI primers with Arm-PCR amplification of CDR3. From the multiplex PCR reads, TCRdb called clonotypes with MiXCR, one entry per CDR3 protein. The sample lists a few hundred thousand distinct CDR3 sequences, around 15% seen once, with just under 30% in the top ten. Time point noted: newly diagnosed GD, antithyroid drugs for less than 3 months. Preparation of the TCR library used RNA extracted from PBMCs. These same records also appear under a second study, on T cells in Graves' hyperthyroidism and ophthalmopathy.

The sequencing used peripheral blood mononuclear cells (PBMCs), collected at new diagnosis, from a patient treated with antithyroid drugs. The receptors were sampled from a man in his forties with Graves disease.

This clonotype was found many times. CDR3 residues: CASTLGGASYGYTF. The CDR3, as DNA: TGTGCCAGCACCCTGGGAGGGGCTAGCTATGGCTACACCTTC. This chain joins TRBV28 and TRBJ1-2; tentative D call: TRBD1 (5 bases). CDR1 and CDR2 (germline): MDHEN, SYDVKM. This CDR3 region has 14 residues. V lost 7 bases, J lost 4 bases, and 16 bases lay in between.

This sequence joins TRBV5-1 and TRBJ2-1; D might be TRBD2 (5 bases). The CDR3 is 14 amino acids. The V and J ends lost 4 bases and 4 bases respectively, with 12 bases between them. Per the germline V gene, CDR1 is SGHRS and CDR2 is YFSETQ. CDR3 in DNA: TGCGCCAGCAGCCAGAGGGCAGTATACAATGAGCAGTTCTTC. This sequence encodes CASSQRAVYNEQFF. Looking up the rest from reference TRBV5-1 and TRBJ2-1 gives the full variable domain: KAGVTQTPRYLIKTRGQQVTLSCSPISGHRSVSWYQQTPGQGLQFLFEYFSETQRNKGNFPGRFSGRQFSNSRSEMNVSTLELGDSALYLCASSQRAVYNEQFFGPGTRLTVL.

In its sample, this clonotype was seen many times. This chain links TRBV6-5 with TRBJ2-7; 8 bases map to TRBD2. The junction had 10 bases not matched to a gene; V was cut back by 1 base and J by 5 bases. This CDR3 has 16 residues. Germline CDR1 MNHEY, CDR2 SVGAGI. CDR3 sequence: CASSYLGRGVGHEQYF. DNA of the CDR3: TGTGCCAGCAGTTACTTGGGGCGGGGGGTCGGACACGAGCAGTACTTC.

This clonotype came up many times. CDR3 sequence (DNA): TGCGCCAGCAGCTGGACAGTCACCGGGGAGCTGTTTTTT. Protein sequence: CASSWTVTGELFF. The chain carries TRBV5-1 and TRBJ2-2; D is possibly TRBD1 (6 bases). The CDR3 spans 13 residues. The germline CDR1 and CDR2 sequences are SGHRS and YFSETQ. Trimming removed 3 bases at V and 4 bases at J, with 7 bases between.

Regarding this clonotype: Germline and junction disagree at one end, which may indicate a read error. This chain uses TRBV24-1 with TRBJ2-5; D is undetermined. This CDR3 region has 11 residues. Germline values: CDR1 KGHDR, CDR2 SFDVKD. The CDR3 protein is CATEFGTQVNF. CDR3 sequence (DNA): TGTGCCACCGAATTTGGTACGCAGGTCAACTTC.

This chain joins TRBV10-2 and TRBJ1-1, with D unclear. Germline V gives CDR1 WSHSY, CDR2 SAAADI. Between the trimmed V and J ends, which lost 6 bases and 3 bases, there was a span of 11 bases. The CDR3 runs 13 residues. As DNA, the CDR3 is TGCGCCAGCAGAGGTACAGATTACACTGAAGCTTTCTTT. It yields the protein CASRGTDYTEAFF.

This clonotype was picked up many times. The CDR3 nucleotides are TGTGCCAGCAGGTCTGACGGGTTGGGCACTGAAGCTTTCTTT. Its translation is CASRSDGLGTEAFF. V is TRBV2 and J is TRBJ1-1; D is unclear. CDR3 size: 14 residues. The germline CDR1 and CDR2 sequences are SNHLY and FYNNEI. The V gene lost 6 bases and the J gene lost 4 bases, with 15 bases spanning the gap.

To note about this clonotype: A far larger clone differs by one base, so this is likely a read error. V is TRBV12-3 or TRBV12-4 and J is TRBJ2-7; TRBD2 matches 7 bases. The ends lost 6 bases at V and 0 bases at J; junction bases unmatched: 11. This CDR3 contains 16 residues. The CDR3: CASSRRRGSISYEQYF. For the CDR3, the DNA is TGTGCCAGCAGCCGCCGGCGGGGGTCGATCTCCTACGAGCAGTACTTC.

In its sample, this clonotype was seen once. V is TRBV29-1 and J is TRBJ1-1; D gene unclear. CDR1 and CDR2 from the germline V gene are SQVTM and ANQGSEA. The CDR3 runs 13 residues. The V end lost 8 bases, the J end lost 0 bases, and 13 bases lay between the germline ends. The CDR3 DNA reads TGCAGCTCTCACGGTGGGATGAACACTGAAGCTTTCTTT. Protein sequence: CSSHGGMNTEAFF.

Worth noting for this clonotype: A much larger clone differs from this one at a single base, so this may be a read error. The V call is TRBV7-2, the J call TRBJ2-5; 10 bases fit TRBD1. The DNA end is more similar to TRBJ2-7, so the J call may be wrong. Germline V CDR1 and CDR2: SGHTA, FQGNSA. CDR3 length: 14 amino acids. The CDR3 sequence is CTSSFDGTGAEQYF. The DNA of the CDR3 is TGTACCAGCAGCTTTGACGGGACAGGGGCCGAGCAGTACTTC.

This clonotype was counted at least ten times. This chain connects TRBV11-2 to TRBJ2-5, with TRBD2 matching 8 bases. The germline V gene has CDR1 SGHAT and CDR2 FQNNGV. This CDR3 has 13 amino acids. V was pared by 5 bases and J by 7 bases, with 6 bases of the junction left unmatched. The CDR3 protein is CASSPGSGGTQYF. The DNA of the CDR3 is TGTGCCAGCAGCCCGGGGAGCGGGGGGACCCAGTACTTC.

Many counts were recorded for this clonotype. This chain links TRBV5-5 with TRBJ1-1, with TRBD1 as a possible D gene (6 bases). The CDR3 extends over 12 amino acids. Trimming took 7 bases from V and 7 from J, leaving 14 bases between them. The germline V gene has CDR1 SGHKS and CDR2 YYEKEE (reference sequence). Here the CDR3 reads CASQRGYGEAFF. The CDR3 bases are TGTGCCAGCCAGAGGGGGTATGGTGAAGCTTTCTTT.

This clonotype has a count of ten or more. The chain employs TRBV12-3 or TRBV12-4 and TRBJ1-2, with D possibly TRBD1 on 6 matching bases. This CDR3 has 13 residues. V was trimmed by 3 bases and J by 7 bases, leaving 12 bases between them. CDR3 loop: CASSLNRAPGYTF. The DNA of the CDR3 is TGTGCCAGCAGTTTGAACAGGGCGCCTGGCTACACCTTC.

This clonotype was counted at least ten times. The V call is TRBV11-1, the J call TRBJ2-5; 7 positions agree with TRBD2. Germline loops: CDR1 SGHAT, CDR2 FQDESV (reference sequence). The trim removed 5 bases at V and 5 bases at J, leaving 14 bases unmatched. This CDR3 has 16 residues. The CDR3 spells CASSQVGRGGGETQYF. In nucleotides, the CDR3 is TGTGCCAGCAGCCAAGTGGGGAGGGGAGGAGGCGAGACCCAGTACTTC.

J is TRBJ1-5 and V is TRBV10-2, with 9 bases that match TRBD1. The CDR3 loop spans 16 amino acids. Germline values: CDR1 WSHSY, CDR2 SAAADI. Germline trimming cut 3 bases from V and 3 bases from J; bases unmatched to any gene: 6. The CDR3 loop reads CASSESRQGDNQPQHF. DNA of the CDR3: TGCGCCAGCAGTGAAAGTCGACAGGGGGACAATCAGCCCCAGCATTTT.

The rearrangement uses TRBV9 and TRBJ2-6; perhaps TRBD2 as D (6 bases). Trimming pared 3 bases from V and 4 bases from J, leaving 20 bases between. The CDR3 runs to 18 residues. CDR1 and CDR2 from the germline V gene are SGDLS and YYNGEE. DNA of the CDR3: TGTGCCAGCAGCGCCCCAGGAGGGGAGGTAGCCGGGGCCAACGTCCTGACTTTC. As protein: CASSAPGGEVAGANVLTF.

This clonotype showed up many times. The chain combines TRBV30 with TRBJ2-7; D is uncertain. CDR1 GTSNPN and CDR2 SVGIG come from the germline V gene (reference sequence). V was clipped by 0 bases and J by 1 base, with 10 bases between them. This CDR3 contains 14 residues. The CDR3 sequence is CAWSVGGVSYEQYF. CDR3 bases: TGTGCCTGGAGTGTAGGCGGTGTATCCTACGAGCAGTACTTC.